The 3 T cell receptor beta chains given below trace back to one sample, sequenced in a study of T cell responses to AZD1222 COVID-19 vaccine. The table came from immunoSEQ multiplex PCR; TCRdb's copy has only in-frame clones and leaves some out. Of some 130,000 clones in the sample, over 80% are singletons; the top ten hold approximately 6.5%. Sequenced material: peripheral blood, taken 28 days after the second AZD1222 dose. These receptors all come from an adult who received the AZD1222 COVID-19 vaccine.

V gene TRBV30 combines with J gene TRBJ1-5; D ambiguous. Trimming took off 2 bases at V and 5 bases at J, with 13 bases between the two ends. CDR1 is GTSNPN and CDR2 is SVGIG in the germline V gene (reference sequence). The CDR3 loop spans 14 amino acids. CDR3 amino acids: CAWSQGNLDQPQHF. The CDR3 DNA reads as TGTGCCTGGAGTCAAGGGAATCTGGATCAGCCCCAGCATTTT.

V gene TRBV12-3 or TRBV12-4 combines with J gene TRBJ1-2, with 7 positions matching TRBD1. The junction had 6 bases not matched to a gene; V was cut back by 7 bases and J by 4 bases. The CDR3 spans 13 residues. For the CDR3, the DNA is TGTGCCAGCAATCGGGACAGTGGCTATGGCTACACCTTC. Protein sequence: CASNRDSGYGYTF.

This chain joins TRBV12-3 or TRBV12-4 and TRBJ1-1; D ambiguous. This CDR3 has 12 residues. V lost 8 bases and J lost 1, with 8 bases in between. For the CDR3, the DNA is TGTGCCAGCCGGGCAGCGAACACTGAAGCTTTCTTT. The encoded protein is CASRAANTEAFF.